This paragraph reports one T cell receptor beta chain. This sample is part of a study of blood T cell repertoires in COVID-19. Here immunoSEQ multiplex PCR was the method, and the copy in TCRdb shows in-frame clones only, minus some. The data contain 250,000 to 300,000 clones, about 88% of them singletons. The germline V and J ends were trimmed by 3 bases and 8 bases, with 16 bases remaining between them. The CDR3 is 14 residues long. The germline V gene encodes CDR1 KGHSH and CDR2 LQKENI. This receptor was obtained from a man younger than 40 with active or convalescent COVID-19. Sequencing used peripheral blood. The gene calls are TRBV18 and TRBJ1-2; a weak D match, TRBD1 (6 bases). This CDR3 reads CASSPRGLLWGYTF. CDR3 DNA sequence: TGTGCCAGCTCACCGCGGGGGCTCCTCTGGGGCTACACCTTC.